This T cell receptor beta chain is from a study of CD4 T cells in relation to SARS-CoV-2 and coronaviruses. About the research overall: ViraFEST: roughly ten-day antigen culture of PBMCs, then TCR beta CDR3 sequencing.

Measured with immunoSEQ multiplex PCR; TCRdb has only the in-frame clones, and not every one. The table includes roughly 41,000 clones, roughly 84% detected once. This clone appeared a few times. The antigen is unknown. V was cut by 3 bases and J by 8 bases, with 16 bases left in between. The CDR3 loop spans 14 amino acids. Germline lookup yields CDR1 MNHNS and CDR2 SASEGT. The chain uses TRBV6-1 and TRBJ1-1; TRBD1 might be the D (6 bases). The sequencing sample was made of naive CD4+ T cells from PBMCs, cultured in vitro. Subset described: naive CD4+ T cells isolated by negative enrichment. The receptor's source is an adult with COVID-19. Here the CDR3 reads CASSDWGQQDEAFF. The CDR3 bases are TGTGCCAGCAGTGATTGGGGGCAGCAGGACGAAGCTTTCTTT.